This T cell receptor (beta chain) appears in the sequencing data of a study of OX40 agonist ivuxolimab in advanced cancers. Broadly, across the study: Ivuxolimab, which targeted the costimulatory receptor OX40 (CD134), was an agonistic, fully human IgG2 monoclonal antibody. Intravenous ivuxolimab was administered to patients every 2 weeks at six dose levels: 0.01, 0.1, 0.3, 1.5, 3 and 10 mg/kg. Of the approximately 53 patients in dose escalation, around 20 had hepatocellular carcinoma, roughly 15 had melanoma, 9 had renal cell carcinoma and 9 had head and neck cancer. The dose-escalation cohort was about 87% male with a mean age of approximately 60 years, ranging from about 20 to 80. Prior anti-PD-1, anti-PD-L1 or anti-CTLA-4 therapy was permitted, and approximately 39% of dose-escalation patients had received checkpoint inhibitors. Partial responses occurred in three dose-escalation patients, of whom one had hepatocellular carcinoma and two had cutaneous melanoma. The purpose of peripheral TCRbeta sequencing was to test whether ivuxolimab changed TCR sequence diversity and led to clonal T-cell expansion. The paper covers the monotherapy dose-escalation part of the phase I ivuxolimab trial, which included N of about 56 patients. Broad study findings and their caveats: In partial responders in the 0.1-3.0 mg/kg groups, normalized peripheral clonal expansion was found to be among the lowest, especially among CD8+ T cells. The antigen specificity of the peripheral T cells that underwent clonal expansion was not determined. Low levels of normalized T-cell clonal expansion were also seen in some patients who did not respond. After ivuxolimab, more expanded clones were found on average in CD8+ T cells than in CD4+ T cells. Clonal expansion of both CD4+ and CD8+ blood T cells was observed from baseline to week 6 at doses 0.1 to 3.0 mg/kg.

The CDR3, cysteine through phenylalanine, is 17 amino acids long. Only CDR3 DNA is held: 51 bases, read in frame from base 1. From V the trimming removes 1 base and from J it removes 6 bases, while the gene matches leave 10 bases of the junction unaccounted for. Per the germline V gene, MGHRA is the CDR1 and YSYEKL is the CDR2. The trial excluded patients who had a history of autoimmune disease or who were on systemic immunosuppression. Peripheral blood for TCR sequencing was drawn from every dose cohort at baseline, at cycle 4 day 1 and at cycle 7 day 1. The samples were taken from a phase I, first-in-human, multicenter, open-label dose-escalation trial of ivuxolimab. The trial enrolled adults with locally advanced or metastatic head and neck squamous cell, hepatocellular, melanoma or renal cell carcinoma. CD4+ and CD8+ T cells were sorted separately from peripheral blood before TCR sequencing. Genomic DNA was isolated from the sorted cells so that the TCRbeta CDR3 region could be sequenced. TCRbeta CDR3 regions were sequenced using the immunoSEQ Assay. TCRdb retrieved this table from immuneACCESS and kept in-frame rearrangements only. Not all clones are present; in checked studies, unresolved V genes account for under half, and no reason is known for the remainder. The sample records about 99,000 clones, about 96% of which are singletons. Together, the top ten hold 2% to 2.5% of the sample.

Points on this clone: Its binding antigen is unknown. No per-base quality is available; no much larger clone lies one base away.

This TCR was recovered from an adult with an advanced solid tumor such as melanoma, head and neck, liver or kidney cancer. Rearrangement joined TRBV4-1 to TRBJ2-1; TRBD1 agrees with 9 junctional bases. The sample in question was CD4+ or CD8+ T cells sorted from blood, obtained in a trial of the OX40 agonist ivuxolimab. The CDR3 sequence is CASSQVFGQGMGNEQFF. The DNA is as follows: TGCGCCAGCAGCCAAGTTTTCGGACAGGGGATGGGCAATGAGCAGTTCTTC.